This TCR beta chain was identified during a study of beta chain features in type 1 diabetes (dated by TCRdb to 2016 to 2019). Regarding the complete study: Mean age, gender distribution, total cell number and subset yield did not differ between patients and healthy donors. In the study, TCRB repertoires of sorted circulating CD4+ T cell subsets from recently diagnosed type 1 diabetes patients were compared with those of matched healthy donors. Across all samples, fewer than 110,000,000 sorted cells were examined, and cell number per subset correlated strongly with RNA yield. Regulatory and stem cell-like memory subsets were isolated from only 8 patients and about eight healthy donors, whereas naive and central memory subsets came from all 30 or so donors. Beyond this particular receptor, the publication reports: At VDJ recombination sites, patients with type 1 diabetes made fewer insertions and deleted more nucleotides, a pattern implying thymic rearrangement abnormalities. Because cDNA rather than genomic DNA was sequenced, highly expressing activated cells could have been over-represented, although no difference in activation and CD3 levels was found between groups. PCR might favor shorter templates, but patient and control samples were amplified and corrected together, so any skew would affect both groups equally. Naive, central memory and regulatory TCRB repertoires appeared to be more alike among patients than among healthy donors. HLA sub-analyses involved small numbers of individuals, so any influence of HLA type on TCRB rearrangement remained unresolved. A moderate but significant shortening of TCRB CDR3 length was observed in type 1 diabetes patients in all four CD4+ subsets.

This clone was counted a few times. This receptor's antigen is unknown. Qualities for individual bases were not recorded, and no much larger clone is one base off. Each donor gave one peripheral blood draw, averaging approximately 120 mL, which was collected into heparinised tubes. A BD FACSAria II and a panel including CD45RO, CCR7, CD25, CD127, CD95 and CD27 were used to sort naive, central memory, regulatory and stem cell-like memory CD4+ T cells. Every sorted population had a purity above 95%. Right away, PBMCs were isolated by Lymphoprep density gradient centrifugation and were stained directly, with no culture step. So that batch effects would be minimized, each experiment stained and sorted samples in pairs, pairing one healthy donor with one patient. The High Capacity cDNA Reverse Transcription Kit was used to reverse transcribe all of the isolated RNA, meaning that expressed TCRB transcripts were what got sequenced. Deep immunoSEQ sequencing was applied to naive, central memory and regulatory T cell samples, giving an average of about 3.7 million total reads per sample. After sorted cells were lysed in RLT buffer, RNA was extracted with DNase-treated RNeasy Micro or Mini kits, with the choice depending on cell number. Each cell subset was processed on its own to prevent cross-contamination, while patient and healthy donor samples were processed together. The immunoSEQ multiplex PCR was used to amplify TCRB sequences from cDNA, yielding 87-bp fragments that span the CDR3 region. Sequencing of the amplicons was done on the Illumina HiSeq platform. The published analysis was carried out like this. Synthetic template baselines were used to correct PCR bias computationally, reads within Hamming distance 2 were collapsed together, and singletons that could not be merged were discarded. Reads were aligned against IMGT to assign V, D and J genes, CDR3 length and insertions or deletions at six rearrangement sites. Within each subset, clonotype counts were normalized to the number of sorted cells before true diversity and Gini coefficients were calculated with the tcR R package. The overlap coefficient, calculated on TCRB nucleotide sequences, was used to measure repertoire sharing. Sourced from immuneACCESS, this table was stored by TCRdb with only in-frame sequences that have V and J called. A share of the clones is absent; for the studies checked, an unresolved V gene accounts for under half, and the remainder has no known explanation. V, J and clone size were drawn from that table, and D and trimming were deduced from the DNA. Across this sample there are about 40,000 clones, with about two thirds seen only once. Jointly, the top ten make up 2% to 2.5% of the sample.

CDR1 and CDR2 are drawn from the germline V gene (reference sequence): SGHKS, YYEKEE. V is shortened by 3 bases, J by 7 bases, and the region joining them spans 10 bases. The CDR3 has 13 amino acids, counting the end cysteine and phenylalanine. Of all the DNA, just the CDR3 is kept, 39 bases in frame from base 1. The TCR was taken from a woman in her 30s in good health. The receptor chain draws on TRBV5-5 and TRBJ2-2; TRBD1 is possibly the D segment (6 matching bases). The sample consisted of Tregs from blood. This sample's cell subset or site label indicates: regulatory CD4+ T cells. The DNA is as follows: TGTGCCAGCAGCTACAGGGTTGACGGGGAGCTGTTTTTT. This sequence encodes CASSYRVDGELFF.